This TCR beta chain was obtained from a study of T cells in women clearing cervical HPV infection. Study-wide context: No precancer developed; the control's incident HPV16 infection cleared within 12 months. The study's findings and limits: CIN3+ cases had significantly higher TCR repertoire richness than controls, but evenness did not differ.

Data came from immunoSEQ multiplex PCR; TCRdb stores just in-frame clones and leaves some out. This sample contains approximately 35,000 clones. This clone is deemed medium-sized by its frequency. The antigen is unknown. The read finishes 3 residues shy of the CDR3 end, and the germline J gene is used to complete it. J gave up 2 bases and V 6 bases, and 7 bases lay outside the gene matches. Germline V gene data show CDR1 as LNHDA and CDR2 as SQIVND (reference sequence). This CDR3 has 14 amino acids. Sequencing was performed on blood buffy coat. The source of this sequence is a woman aged 18 to 69 with a cervical HPV16 infection that either progressed to CIN3+ or cleared (not recorded which). The V gene is TRBV19, the J gene TRBJ2-7; 7 bases match TRBD1. CDR3 DNA, as far as it was read: TGTGCCAGTAGACGGACAGGATCTACCTACGAG. It is translated as CASRRTGSTYE. The complete CDR3 reads CASRRTGSTYEQYF.